This is a list of T cell receptor beta chains from one sample in a study of blood T cell repertoires in COVID-19. Some clones are missing from TCRdb's copy, which holds only in-frame ones; the method was immunoSEQ multiplex PCR. The table has approximately 290,000 clones, about 86% seen once. Sequenced sample: peripheral blood. These receptors were obtained from a person aged 70 to 85 with COVID-19, enrolled during active disease. The CDR3 runs from the conserved cysteine through the conserved F or W. D genes are given only for firm matches. The size entry is marked missing in some rows and otherwise reads once, few, many or a size class.

cdr3_length d_call clone_size j_call v_call cdr3_aa cdr3_nt
15 TRBD1 . TRBJ1-5 TRBV6-6 CASSYRTGGNQPQHF TGTGCCAGCAGTTACAGGACAGGAGGCAATCAGCCCCAGCATTTT
15 TRBD1 . TRBJ1-2 TRBV5-4 CASSLFQGAAGGYTF TGTGCCAGCAGCTTGTTCCAGGGGGCGGCGGGGGGCTACACCTTC
15 . once TRBJ1-6 TRBV7-2 CASSLGRAGGSPLHF TGTGCCAGCAGCTTGGGCAGGGCCGGTGGGTCACCCCTCCACTTT
17 TRBD1 . TRBJ2-7 TRBV19 CASSIGWDRGQRYEQYF TGTGCCAGTAGTATTGGGTGGGACAGGGGTCAACGATACGAGCAGTACTTC
13 . . TRBJ1-2 TRBV27 CASSFGQSYGYTF TGTGCCAGCAGTTTCGGACAGTCCTATGGCTACACCTTC
13 . . TRBJ1-1 TRBV7-3 CASTQQPNTEAFF TGTGCCAGCACCCAACAGCCGAACACTGAAGCTTTCTTT
13 . . TRBJ1-1 TRBV12-3/TRBV12-4 CASSPGQNTEAFF TGTGCCAGCAGCCCTGGACAGAACACTGAAGCTTTCTTT
15 TRBD1 . TRBJ2-2 TRBV27 CASSLSPDRAGELFF TGTGCCAGCAGTTTAAGCCCGGACAGGGCCGGGGAGCTGTTTTTT
15 TRBD2 . TRBJ2-7 TRBV10-2 CASSEVLAGVNEQYF TGCGCCAGCAGTGAGGTTCTAGCGGGAGTCAACGAGCAGTACTTC
14 TRBD1 . TRBJ1-6 TRBV19 CATSTGAYNSPLHF TGTGCCACTTCAACAGGGGCCTATAATTCACCCCTCCACTTT
15 . . TRBJ1-5 TRBV6-1 CASSEPSAVGGGQHF TGTGCCAGCAGTGAACCCAGCGCAGTAGGGGGGGGACAGCATTTT
13 TRBD1 . TRBJ2-5 TRBV6-5 CASRLGQQETQYF TGTGCCAGCAGATTGGGACAGCAAGAGACCCAGTACTTC
14 . . TRBJ1-1 TRBV7-9 CASSLVGAVTEAFF TGTGCCAGCAGCTTAGTAGGGGCCGTTACTGAAGCTTTCTTT
14 . once TRBJ2-1 TRBV7-6 CASSPVGANNEQFF TGTGCCAGCAGCCCCGTGGGGGCCAACAATGAGCAGTTCTTC
15 TRBD1 many TRBJ2-7 TRBV9 CASSVGTGGIYEQYF TGTGCCAGCAGCGTAGGGACAGGGGGCATCTACGAGCAGTACTTC
14 . . TRBJ2-5 TRBV2 CASMVVGLQETQYF TGTGCCAGCATGGTCGTGGGACTCCAAGAGACCCAGTACTTC
14 . . TRBJ2-1 TRBV6-5 CASSLGAQYNEQFF TGTGCCAGCAGTCTAGGGGCCCAATACAATGAGCAGTTCTTC
14 TRBD2 . TRBJ2-3 TRBV5-1 CASSDSGGPDTQYF TGCGCCAGCAGTGATTCGGGAGGGCCAGATACGCAGTATTTT
15 . . TRBJ2-1 TRBV27 CASRNRERVYNEQFF TGTGCCAGCAGGAATCGGGAGAGGGTCTACAATGAGCAGTTCTTC
14 TRBD1 once TRBJ1-4 TRBV6-2/TRBV6-3 CASSYSPGGEKLFF TGTGCCAGCAGTTACTCGCCAGGGGGGGAAAAACTGTTTTTT
14 . . TRBJ1-2 TRBV6-1 CASSEGRLDHGYTF TGTGCCAGCAGTGAGGGCAGGCTTGATCATGGCTACACCTTC
22 TRBD2 few TRBJ2-3 TRBV5-3 CARSLEDRTSGRAYFRTDTQYF TGTGCCAGAAGCTTGGAGGATCGGACTAGCGGGAGGGCCTACTTTCGCACAGATACGCAGTATTTT
14 TRBD2 few TRBJ2-5 TRBV10-3 CAISSGRASETQYF TGTGCCATCAGTAGCGGGAGGGCAAGTGAGACCCAGTACTTC
17 TRBD2 . TRBJ2-1 TRBV30 CAWSGDEAGGILGEQFF TGTGCCTGGAGTGGAGATGAGGCGGGAGGGATCCTCGGTGAGCAGTTCTTC
13 TRBD2 . TRBJ2-5 TRBV6-5 CASRNGGSETQYF TGTGCCAGCAGAAACGGGGGGTCAGAGACCCAGTACTTC
17 TRBD2 . TRBJ2-1 TRBV7-2 CASSLKGIRGGIGEQFF TGTGCCAGCAGCTTAAAGGGAATCCGGGGGGGAATCGGTGAGCAGTTCTTC
15 TRBD1 . TRBJ1-2 TRBV27 CASSPDRGANYGYTF TGTGCCAGCAGTCCAGACAGGGGAGCTAACTATGGCTACACCTTC
16 . once TRBJ1-2 TRBV6-2/TRBV6-3 CASSYSRTDTFYGYTF TGTGCCAGCAGTTACTCGAGGACAGATACCTTCTATGGCTACACCTTC
14 TRBD2 . TRBJ2-1 TRBV3-1/TRBV3-2 CASSQEGTSGRQFF TGTGCCAGCAGCCAAGAGGGGACTAGCGGGAGGCAGTTCTTC
15 TRBD1 . TRBJ1-1 TRBV4-1 CASSPLQGANTEAFF TGCGCCAGCAGCCCCCTACAGGGGGCGAACACTGAAGCTTTCTTT
21 . . TRBJ1-4 TRBV6-2/TRBV6-3 CASSYSSEPSGLRLLNEKLFF TGTGCCAGCAGTTACTCGAGTGAGCCTTCGGGACTCAGACTTCTTAATGAAAAACTGTTTTTT
12 . . TRBJ1-5 TRBV28 CASSLANQPQHF TGTGCCAGCAGCCTAGCCAATCAGCCCCAGCATTTT
16 TRBD1 few TRBJ1-2 TRBV9 CASSANLPGQGVGYTF TGTGCCAGCAGCGCCAACCTCCCGGGACAGGGGGTCGGCTACACCTTC
11 . . TRBJ2-7 TRBV7-8 CASSFDNEQYF TGTGCCAGCAGCTTTGACAACGAGCAGTACTTC
15 . once TRBJ1-1 TRBV5-1 CASSLEQGWNTEAFF TGCGCCAGCAGCTTGGAGCAGGGATGGAACACTGAAGCTTTCTTT
15 TRBD1 . TRBJ2-2 TRBV7-3 CASSLTGGLTGELFF TGTGCCAGCAGCTTGACAGGGGGACTCACCGGGGAGCTGTTTTTT
16 TRBD1 . TRBJ1-6 TRBV28 CASSGAGTGVGSPLHF TGTGCCAGCAGTGGGGCCGGGACAGGGGTAGGTTCACCCCTCCACTTT
13 . . TRBJ2-5 TRBV7-2 CASSLGGRETQYF TGTGCCAGCAGCTTAGGGGGGCGCGAGACCCAGTACTTC
15 . . TRBJ2-7 TRBV7-3 CASSPEPSIAHEQYF TGTGCCAGCAGCCCGGAGCCTAGCATCGCCCACGAGCAGTACTTC
12 . . TRBJ1-3 TRBV10-3 CAISVSGDTIYF TGTGCCATCAGTGTATCGGGTGACACCATATATTTT
16 TRBD1 . TRBJ2-7 TRBV7-8 CASSYLTGQSSYEQYF TGTGCCAGCAGCTACCTAACGGGACAGTCCTCCTACGAGCAGTACTTC
18 TRBD2 once TRBJ2-5 TRBV4-1 CASSQETSGRRGGETQYF TGCGCCAGCAGCCAAGAAACTAGCGGGAGAAGGGGTGGAGAGACCCAGTACTTC
14 . few TRBJ1-1 TRBV5-6 CASSFEATYTEAFF TGTGCCAGCAGCTTTGAGGCTACATACACTGAAGCTTTCTTT
18 TRBD2 . TRBJ2-5 TRBV11-3 CASSPGLAGPAGQETQYF TGTGCCAGCAGCCCGGGACTAGCGGGACCCGCGGGGCAAGAGACCCAGTACTTC
16 . . TRBJ1-6 TRBV28 CASSLSKGTYNSPLHF TGTGCCAGCAGTTTATCGAAGGGGACCTATAATTCACCCCTCCACTTT
16 . . TRBJ1-5 TRBV18 CASSPPDRPSNQPQHF TGTGCCAGCTCACCACCCGACAGACCTAGCAATCAGCCCCAGCATTTT
13 . . TRBJ1-2 TRBV7-9 CASSWTGVSGYTF TGTGCCAGCAGCTGGACGGGGGTTTCTGGCTACACCTTC
12 . . TRBJ2-7 TRBV28 CASGSGGYEQYF TGTGCCAGCGGCTCCGGGGGCTACGAGCAGTACTTC
15 TRBD1 once TRBJ1-6 TRBV18 CASSRPGQENSPLHF TGTGCCAGCTCGCGACCGGGACAGGAAAATTCACCCCTCCACTTT
16 . . TRBJ1-5 TRBV7-9 CASSLALGNSNQPQHF TGTGCCAGCAGCTTAGCGCTAGGAAATAGCAATCAGCCCCAGCATTTT
15 TRBD1 . TRBJ2-3 TRBV9 CASSRSGQPTDTQYF TGTGCCAGCAGCCGATCGGGACAGCCCACAGATACGCAGTATTTT
13 . . TRBJ1-1 TRBV20-1 CSASPRMNTEAFF TGCAGTGCTAGTCCGCGTATGAACACTGAAGCTTTCTTT
14 . . TRBJ1-2 TRBV28 CASMGGGADYGYTF TGTGCCAGCATGGGCGGGGGCGCTGACTATGGCTACACCTTC
13 TRBD1 . TRBJ2-3 TRBV19 CASRLQGADTQYF TGTGCCAGTAGGTTACAGGGGGCAGATACGCAGTATTTT
15 . . TRBJ2-1 TRBV5-1 CASSTTLSSYNEQFF TGCGCCAGCAGCACTACTTTAAGCTCCTACAATGAGCAGTTCTTC
18 . . TRBJ2-3 TRBV27 CASSPTPPLAPSTDTQYF TGTGCCAGCAGTCCAACCCCCCCCCTAGCGCCAAGCACAGATACGCAGTATTTT
14 . . TRBJ1-6 TRBV29-1 CSVGVEFDNSPLHF TGCAGCGTTGGAGTCGAGTTCGATAATTCACCCCTCCACTTT
13 . . TRBJ2-2 TRBV7-2 CASILRSTGELFF TGTGCCAGCATTTTGCGAAGCACCGGGGAGCTGTTTTTT
17 . once TRBJ1-4 TRBV5-1 CASSLGGSVATNEKLFF TGCGCCAGCAGCTTGGGAGGGAGCGTCGCAACTAATGAAAAACTGTTTTTT
16 TRBD1 . TRBJ1-6 TRBV7-6 CASSSETGTVRSPLHF TGTGCCAGCAGCTCAGAAACCGGGACAGTACGCTCACCCCTCCACTTT